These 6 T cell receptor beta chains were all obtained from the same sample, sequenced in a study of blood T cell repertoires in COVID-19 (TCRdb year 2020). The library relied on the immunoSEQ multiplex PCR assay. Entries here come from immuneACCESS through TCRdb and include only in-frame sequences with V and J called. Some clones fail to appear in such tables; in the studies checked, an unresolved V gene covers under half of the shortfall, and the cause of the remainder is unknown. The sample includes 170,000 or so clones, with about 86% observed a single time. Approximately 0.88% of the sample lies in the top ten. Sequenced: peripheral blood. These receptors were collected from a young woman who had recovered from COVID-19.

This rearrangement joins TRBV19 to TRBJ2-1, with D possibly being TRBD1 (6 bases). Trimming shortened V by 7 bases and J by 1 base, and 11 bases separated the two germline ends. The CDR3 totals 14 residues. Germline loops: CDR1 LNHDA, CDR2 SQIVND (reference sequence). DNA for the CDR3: TGTGCCAGTATTTGGGGGCCGTCCTACAATGAGCAGTTCTTC. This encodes CASIWGPSYNEQFF.

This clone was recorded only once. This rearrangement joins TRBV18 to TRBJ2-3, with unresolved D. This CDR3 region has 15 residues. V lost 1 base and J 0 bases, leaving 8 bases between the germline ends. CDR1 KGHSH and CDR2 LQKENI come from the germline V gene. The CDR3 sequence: CASSPLSLSTDTQYF. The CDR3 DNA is TGTGCCAGCTCACCACTATCCCTAAGCACAGATACGCAGTATTTT.

The DNA of the CDR3 is TGCGCCAGCAGCTTGGAGGACAGGAAAGCTTTCTTT. Amino acids: CASSLEDRKAFF. The chain uses TRBV5-1 and TRBJ1-1; TRBD1 aligns across 7 bases. V shed 0 bases, J shed 9 bases, and the junction held 2 bases outside the gene matches. There are 12 residues in the CDR3. Germline CDR1 is SGHRS and CDR2 is YFSETQ.

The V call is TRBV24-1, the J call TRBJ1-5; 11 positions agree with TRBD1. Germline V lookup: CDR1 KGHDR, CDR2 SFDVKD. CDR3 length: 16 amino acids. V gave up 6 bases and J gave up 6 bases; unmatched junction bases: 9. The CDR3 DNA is TGTGCCACCAGTTCCCTGGGACAGGGGGGGGCTCAGCCCCAGCATTTT. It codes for CATSSLGQGGAQPQHF.

CDR3 sequence: CASSLSGELFF. The CDR3 DNA follows: TGTGCCAGCAGTTTGAGCGGGGAGCTGTTTTTT. The rearrangement links TRBV12-3 or TRBV12-4 to TRBJ2-2; the D is unclear. V shed 3 bases and J shed 7 bases, with 3 bases lying between them. The CDR3 sequence is 11 residues long.

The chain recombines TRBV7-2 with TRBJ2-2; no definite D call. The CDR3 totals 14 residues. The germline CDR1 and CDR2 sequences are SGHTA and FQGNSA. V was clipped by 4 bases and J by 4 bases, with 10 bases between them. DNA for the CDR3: TGTGCCAGCAGCTCGCAGGTTGCCACCGGGGAGCTGTTTTTT. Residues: CASSSQVATGELFF.